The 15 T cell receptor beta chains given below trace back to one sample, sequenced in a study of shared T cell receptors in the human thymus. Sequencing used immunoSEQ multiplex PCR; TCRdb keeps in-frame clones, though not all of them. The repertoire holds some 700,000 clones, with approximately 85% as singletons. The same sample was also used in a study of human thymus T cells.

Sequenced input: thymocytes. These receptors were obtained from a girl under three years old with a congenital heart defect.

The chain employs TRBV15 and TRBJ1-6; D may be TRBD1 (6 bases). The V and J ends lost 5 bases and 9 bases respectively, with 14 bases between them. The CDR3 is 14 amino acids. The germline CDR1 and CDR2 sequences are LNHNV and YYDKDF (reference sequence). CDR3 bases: TGTGCCACCAGCCCGGGACACTTAACTTCACCCCTCCACTTT. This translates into CATSPGHLTSPLHF.

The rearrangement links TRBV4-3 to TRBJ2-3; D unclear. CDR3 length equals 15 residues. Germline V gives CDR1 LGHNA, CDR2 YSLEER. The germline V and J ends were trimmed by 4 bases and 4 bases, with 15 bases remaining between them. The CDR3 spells CASSPEQIDADTQYF. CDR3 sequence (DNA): TGCGCCAGCAGCCCGGAGCAAATAGACGCAGATACGCAGTATTTT.

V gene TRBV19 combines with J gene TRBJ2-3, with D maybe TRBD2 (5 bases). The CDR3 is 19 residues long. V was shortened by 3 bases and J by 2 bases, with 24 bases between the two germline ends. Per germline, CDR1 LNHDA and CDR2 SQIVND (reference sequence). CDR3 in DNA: TGTGCCAGTAGTATCACGAGGGAAGTTGGGGTCCGCCCCACAGATACGCAGTATTTT. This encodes CASSITREVGVRPTDTQYF.

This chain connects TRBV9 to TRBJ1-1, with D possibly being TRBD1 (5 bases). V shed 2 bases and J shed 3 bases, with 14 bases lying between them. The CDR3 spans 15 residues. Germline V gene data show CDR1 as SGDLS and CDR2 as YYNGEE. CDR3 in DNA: TGTGCCAGCAGCGTCCGGGGGGAGAGATACACTGAAGCTTTCTTT. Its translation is CASSVRGERYTEAFF.

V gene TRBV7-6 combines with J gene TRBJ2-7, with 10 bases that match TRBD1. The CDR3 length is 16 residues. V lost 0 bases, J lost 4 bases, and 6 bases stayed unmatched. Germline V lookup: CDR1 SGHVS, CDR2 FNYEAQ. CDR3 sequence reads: CASSLASGQGRYEQYF. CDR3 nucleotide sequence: TGTGCCAGCAGCTTAGCATCGGGACAGGGGAGGTACGAGCAGTACTTC. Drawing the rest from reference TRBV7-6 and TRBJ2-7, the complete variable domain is GAGVSQSPRYKVTKRGQDVALRCDPISGHVSLYWYRQALGQGPEFLTYFNYEAQQDKSGLPNDRFSAERPEGSISTLTIQRTEQRDSAMYRCASSLASGQGRYEQYFGPGTRLTVT.

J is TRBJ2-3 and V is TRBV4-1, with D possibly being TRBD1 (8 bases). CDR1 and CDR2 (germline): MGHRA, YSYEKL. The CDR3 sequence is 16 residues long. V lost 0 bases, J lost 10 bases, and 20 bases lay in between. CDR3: CASSQDGNRGGFPQYF. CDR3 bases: TGCGCCAGCAGCCAAGACGGGAACAGGGGGGGCTTTCCGCAGTATTTT.

The CDR3 DNA is TGTGCCAGCAGGCTGACGGACTTGATGGGTCATGGCTACACCTTC. Protein sequence: CASRLTDLMGHGYTF. V usage is TRBV6-5 and J usage is TRBJ1-2; D unresolved. This CDR3 contains 15 residues. Germline V gene lookup returns CDR1 MNHEY and CDR2 SVGAGI. Between the trimmed V and J ends, which lost 6 bases and 6 bases, there was a span of 20 bases.

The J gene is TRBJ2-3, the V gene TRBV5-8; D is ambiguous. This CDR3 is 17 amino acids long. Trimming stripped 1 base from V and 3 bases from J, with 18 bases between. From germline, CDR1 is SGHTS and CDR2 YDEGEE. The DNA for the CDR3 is TGTGCCAGCAGCTTGTTACTACGCGTTATCGGGACAGATACGCAGTATTTT. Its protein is CASSLLLRVIGTDTQYF. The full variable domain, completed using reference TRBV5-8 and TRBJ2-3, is EAGVTQSPTHLIKTRGQQATLRCSPISGHTSVYWYQQALGLGLQFLLWYDEGEERNRGNFPPRFSGRQFPNYSSELNVNALELEDSALYLCASSLLLRVIGTDTQYFGPGTRLTVL.

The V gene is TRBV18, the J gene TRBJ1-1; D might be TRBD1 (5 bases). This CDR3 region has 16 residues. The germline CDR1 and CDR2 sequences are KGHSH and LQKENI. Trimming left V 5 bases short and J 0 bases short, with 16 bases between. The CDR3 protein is CASSKAGKPVNTEAFF. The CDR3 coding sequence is TGTGCCAGCTCAAAGGCAGGGAAGCCCGTGAACACTGAAGCTTTCTTT.

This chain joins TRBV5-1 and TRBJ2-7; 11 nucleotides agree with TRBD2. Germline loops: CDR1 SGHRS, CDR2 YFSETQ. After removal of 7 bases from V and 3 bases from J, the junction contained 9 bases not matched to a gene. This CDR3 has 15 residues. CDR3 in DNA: TGCGCCAGCCGGAATAGCGGGGGGGTTGTCTACGAGCAGTACTTC. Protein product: CASRNSGGVVYEQYF. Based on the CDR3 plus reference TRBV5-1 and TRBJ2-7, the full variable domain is KAGVTQTPRYLIKTRGQQVTLSCSPISGHRSVSWYQQTPGQGLQFLFEYFSETQRNKGNFPGRFSGRQFSNSRSEMNVSTLELGDSALYLCASRNSGGVVYEQYFGPGTRLTVT.

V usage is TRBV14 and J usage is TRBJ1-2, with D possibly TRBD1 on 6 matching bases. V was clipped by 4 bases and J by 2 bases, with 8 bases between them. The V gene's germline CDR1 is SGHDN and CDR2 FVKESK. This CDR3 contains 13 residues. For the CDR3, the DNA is TGTGCCAGCAGCCTCGGACAGAACTATGGCTACACCTTC. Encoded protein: CASSLGQNYGYTF.

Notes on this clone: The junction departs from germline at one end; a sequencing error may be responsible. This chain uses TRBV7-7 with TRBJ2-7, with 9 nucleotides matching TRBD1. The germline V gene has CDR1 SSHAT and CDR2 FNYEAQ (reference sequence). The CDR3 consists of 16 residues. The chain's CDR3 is CASSAEPGQGKGEQYF. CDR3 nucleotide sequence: TGTGCTAGCAGCGCTGAACCCGGACAGGGGAAAGGCGAGCAGTACTTC.

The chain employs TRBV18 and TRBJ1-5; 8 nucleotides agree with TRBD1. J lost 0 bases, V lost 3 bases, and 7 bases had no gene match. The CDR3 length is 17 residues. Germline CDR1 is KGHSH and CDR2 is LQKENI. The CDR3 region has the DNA TGTGCCAGCTCACCGGGCAGGGGGCCGGGTAGCAATCAGCCCCAGCATTTT. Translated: CASSPGRGPGSNQPQHF.

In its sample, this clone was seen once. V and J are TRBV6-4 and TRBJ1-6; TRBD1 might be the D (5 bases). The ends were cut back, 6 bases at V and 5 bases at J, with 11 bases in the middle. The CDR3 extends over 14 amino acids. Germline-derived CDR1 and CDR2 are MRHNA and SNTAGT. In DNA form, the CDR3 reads TGTGCCAGCAGCCTAGACAGAGATAATTCACCCCTCCACTTT. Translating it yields CASSLDRDNSPLHF.

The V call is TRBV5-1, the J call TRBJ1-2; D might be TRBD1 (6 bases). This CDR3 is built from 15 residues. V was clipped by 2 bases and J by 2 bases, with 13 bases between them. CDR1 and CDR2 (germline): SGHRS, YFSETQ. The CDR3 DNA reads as TGCGCCAGCAGCTTTAGAGGGGGAGACAACTATGGCTACACCTTC. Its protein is CASSFRGGDNYGYTF.